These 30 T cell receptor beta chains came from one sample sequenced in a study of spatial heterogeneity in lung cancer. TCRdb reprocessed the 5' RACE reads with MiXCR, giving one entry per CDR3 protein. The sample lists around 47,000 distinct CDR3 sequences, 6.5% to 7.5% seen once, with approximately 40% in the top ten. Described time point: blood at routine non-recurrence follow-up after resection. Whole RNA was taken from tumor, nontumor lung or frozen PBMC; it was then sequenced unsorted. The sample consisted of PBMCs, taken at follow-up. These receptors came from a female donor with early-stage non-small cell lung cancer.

The CDR3 reads CASRTRGGPQHF. The DNA for the CDR3 is TGTGCCAGTAGAACCAGGGGAGGGCCCCAGCATTTT. The chain uses TRBV19 and TRBJ1-5, with a weak D call TRBD1 (6 bases). The germline V gene encodes CDR1 LNHDA and CDR2 SQIVND (reference sequence). V was pared by 6 bases and J by 9 bases, with 12 bases between. This CDR3 comprises 12 residues. Filled out from reference TRBV19 and TRBJ1-5, the complete variable domain reads DGGITQSPKYLFRKEGQNVTLSCEQNLNHDAMYWYRQDPGQGLRLIYYSQIVNDFQKGDIAEGYSVSREKKESFPLTVTSAQKNPTAFYLCASRTRGGPQHFGDGTRLSIL.

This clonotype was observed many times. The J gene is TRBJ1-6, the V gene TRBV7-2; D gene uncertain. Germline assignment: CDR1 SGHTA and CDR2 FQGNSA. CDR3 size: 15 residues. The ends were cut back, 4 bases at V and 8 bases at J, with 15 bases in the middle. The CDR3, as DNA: TGTGCCAGCAGCTCTCCGGGGTCTGGTCATTCACCCCTCCACTTT. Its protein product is CASSSPGSGHSPLHF.

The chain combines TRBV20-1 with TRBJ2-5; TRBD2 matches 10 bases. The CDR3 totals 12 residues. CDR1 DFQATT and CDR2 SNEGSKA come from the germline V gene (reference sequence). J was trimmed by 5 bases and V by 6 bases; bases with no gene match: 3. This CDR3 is CSAQTSGETQYF. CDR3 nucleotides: TGCAGTGCCCAGACTAGCGGGGAGACCCAGTACTTC.

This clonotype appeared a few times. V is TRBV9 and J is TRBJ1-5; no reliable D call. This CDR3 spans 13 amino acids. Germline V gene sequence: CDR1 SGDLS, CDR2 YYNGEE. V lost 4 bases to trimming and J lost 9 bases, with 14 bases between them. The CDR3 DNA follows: TGTGCCAGCAGCAGTCCCCGAGGTTGGCCCCAGCATTTT. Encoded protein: CASSSPRGWPQHF.

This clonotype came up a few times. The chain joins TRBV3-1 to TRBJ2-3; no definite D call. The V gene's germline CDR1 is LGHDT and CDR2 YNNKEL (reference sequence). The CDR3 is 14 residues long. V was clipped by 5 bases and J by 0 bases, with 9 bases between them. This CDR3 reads CASSSAGSTDTQYF. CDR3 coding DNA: TGTGCCAGCAGCTCCGCCGGAAGCACAGATACGCAGTATTTT.

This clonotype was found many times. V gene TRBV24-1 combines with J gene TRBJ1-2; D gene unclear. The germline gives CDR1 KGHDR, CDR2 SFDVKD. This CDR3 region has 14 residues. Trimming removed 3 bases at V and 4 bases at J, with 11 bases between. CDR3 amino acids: CATSDTVRAYGYTF. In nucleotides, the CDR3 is TGTGCCACCAGTGATACCGTCCGGGCCTATGGCTACACCTTC.

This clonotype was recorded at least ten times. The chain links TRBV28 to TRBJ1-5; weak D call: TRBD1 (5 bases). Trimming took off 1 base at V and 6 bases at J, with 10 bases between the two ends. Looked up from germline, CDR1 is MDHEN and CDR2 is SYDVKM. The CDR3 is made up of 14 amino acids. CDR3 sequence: CASSLSRDVQPQHF. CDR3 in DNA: TGTGCCAGCAGTTTATCCAGGGATGTTCAGCCCCAGCATTTT.

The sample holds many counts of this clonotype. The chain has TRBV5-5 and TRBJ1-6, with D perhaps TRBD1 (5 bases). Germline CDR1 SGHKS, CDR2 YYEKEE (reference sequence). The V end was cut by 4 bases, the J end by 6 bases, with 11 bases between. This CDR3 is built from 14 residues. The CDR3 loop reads CASSRDLTNSPLHF. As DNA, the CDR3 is TGTGCCAGCAGCCGGGACCTCACTAATTCACCCCTCCACTTT.

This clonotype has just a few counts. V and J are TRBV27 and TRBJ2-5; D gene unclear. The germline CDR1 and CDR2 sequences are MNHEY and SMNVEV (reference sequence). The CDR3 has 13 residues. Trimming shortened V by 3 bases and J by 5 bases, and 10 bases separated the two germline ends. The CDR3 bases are TGTGCCAGCAGTTTCCTGGGCGCGGAGACCCAGTACTTC. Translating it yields CASSFLGAETQYF.

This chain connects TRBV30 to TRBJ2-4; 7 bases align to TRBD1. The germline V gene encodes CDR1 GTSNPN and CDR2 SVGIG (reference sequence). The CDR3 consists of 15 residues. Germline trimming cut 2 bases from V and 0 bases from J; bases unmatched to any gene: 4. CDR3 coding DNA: TGTGCCTGGAGTCCCAGGGGGTTAGCCAAAAACATTCAGTACTTC. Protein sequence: CAWSPRGLAKNIQYF.

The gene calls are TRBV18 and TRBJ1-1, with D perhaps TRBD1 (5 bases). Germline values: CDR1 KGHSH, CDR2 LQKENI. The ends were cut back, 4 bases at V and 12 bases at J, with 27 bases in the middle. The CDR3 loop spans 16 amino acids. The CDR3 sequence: CASSQTVPKGSGKTFF. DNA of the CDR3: TGTGCCAGCTCACAGACAGTGCCAAAGGGGTCGGGTAAAACTTTCTTT.

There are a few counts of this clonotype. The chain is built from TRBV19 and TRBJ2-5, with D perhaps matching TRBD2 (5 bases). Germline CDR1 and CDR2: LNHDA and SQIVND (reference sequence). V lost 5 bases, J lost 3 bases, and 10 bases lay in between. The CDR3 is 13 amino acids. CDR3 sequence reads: CASSLDFEETQYF. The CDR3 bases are TGTGCCAGTAGTTTGGACTTCGAAGAGACCCAGTACTTC. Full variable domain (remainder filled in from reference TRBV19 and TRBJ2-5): DGGITQSPKYLFRKEGQNVTLSCEQNLNHDAMYWYRQDPGQGLRLIYYSQIVNDFQKGDIAEGYSVSREKKESFPLTVTSAQKNPTAFYLCASSLDFEETQYFGPGTRLLVL.

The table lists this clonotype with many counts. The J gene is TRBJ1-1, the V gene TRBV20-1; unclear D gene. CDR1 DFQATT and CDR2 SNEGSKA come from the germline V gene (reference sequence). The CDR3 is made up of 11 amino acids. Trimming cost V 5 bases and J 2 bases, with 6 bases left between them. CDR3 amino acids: CSAVPNTEAFF. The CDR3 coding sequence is TGCAGTGCTGTACCAAACACTGAAGCTTTCTTT.

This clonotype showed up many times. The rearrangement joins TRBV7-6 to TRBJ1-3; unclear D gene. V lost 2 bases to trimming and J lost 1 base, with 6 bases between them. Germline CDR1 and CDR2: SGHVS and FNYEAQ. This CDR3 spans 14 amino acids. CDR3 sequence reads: CASSLPSSGNTIYF. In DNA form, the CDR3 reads TGTGCCAGCAGCTTACCGAGTTCTGGAAACACCATATATTTT. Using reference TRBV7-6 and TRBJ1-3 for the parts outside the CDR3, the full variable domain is GAGVSQSPRYKVTKRGQDVALRCDPISGHVSLYWYRQALGQGPEFLTYFNYEAQQDKSGLPNDRFSAERPEGSISTLTIQRTEQRDSAMYRCASSLPSSGNTIYFGEGSWLTVV.

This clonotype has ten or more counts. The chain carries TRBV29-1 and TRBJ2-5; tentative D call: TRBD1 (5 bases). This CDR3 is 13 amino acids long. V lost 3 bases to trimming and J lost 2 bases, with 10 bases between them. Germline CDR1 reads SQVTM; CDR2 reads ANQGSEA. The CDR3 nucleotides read TGCAGCGTTGAGGGGCATACACAAGAGACCCAGTACTTC. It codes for CSVEGHTQETQYF. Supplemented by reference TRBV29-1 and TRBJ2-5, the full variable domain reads SAVISQKPSRDICQRGTSLTIQCQVDSQVTMMFWYRQQPGQSLTLIATANQGSEATYESGFVIDKFPISRPNLTFSTLTVSNMSPEDSSIYLCSVEGHTQETQYFGPGTRLLVL.

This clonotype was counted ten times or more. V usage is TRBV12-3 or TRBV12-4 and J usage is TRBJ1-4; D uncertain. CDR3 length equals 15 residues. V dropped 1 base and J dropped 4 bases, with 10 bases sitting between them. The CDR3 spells CASSLGHSNNEKLFF. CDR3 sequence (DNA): TGTGCCAGCAGTTTAGGTCACAGCAATAATGAAAAACTGTTTTTT.

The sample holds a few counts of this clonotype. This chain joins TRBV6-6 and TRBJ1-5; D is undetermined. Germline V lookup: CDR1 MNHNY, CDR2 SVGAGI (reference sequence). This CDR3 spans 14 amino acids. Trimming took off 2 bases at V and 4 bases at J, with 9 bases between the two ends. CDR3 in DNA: TGTGCCAGCAGTTACCTTAACCCGAATCAGCCCCAGCATTTT. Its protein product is CASSYLNPNQPQHF.

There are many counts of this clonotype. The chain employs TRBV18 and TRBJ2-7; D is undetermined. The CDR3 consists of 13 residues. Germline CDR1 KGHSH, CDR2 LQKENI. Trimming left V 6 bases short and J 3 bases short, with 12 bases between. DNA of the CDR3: TGTGCCAGCTCGCCCAGTGGATACTACGAGCAGTACTTC. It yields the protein CASSPSGYYEQYF.

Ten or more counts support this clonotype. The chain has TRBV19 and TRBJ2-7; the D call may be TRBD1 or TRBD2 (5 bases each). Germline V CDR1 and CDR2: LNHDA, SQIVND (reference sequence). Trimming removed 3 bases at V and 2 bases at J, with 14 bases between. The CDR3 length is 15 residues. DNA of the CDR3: TGTGCCAGTAGTATGGGGCGGACTGGGACCTACGAGCAGTACTTC. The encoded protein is CASSMGRTGTYEQYF.

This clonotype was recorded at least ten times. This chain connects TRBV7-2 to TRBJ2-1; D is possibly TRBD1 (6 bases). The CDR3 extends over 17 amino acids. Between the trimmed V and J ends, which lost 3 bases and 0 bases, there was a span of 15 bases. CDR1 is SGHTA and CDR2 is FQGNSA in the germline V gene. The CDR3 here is CASSLFQGTSSYNEQFF. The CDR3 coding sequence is TGTGCCAGCAGCTTGTTTCAGGGGACAAGCTCCTACAATGAGCAGTTCTTC.

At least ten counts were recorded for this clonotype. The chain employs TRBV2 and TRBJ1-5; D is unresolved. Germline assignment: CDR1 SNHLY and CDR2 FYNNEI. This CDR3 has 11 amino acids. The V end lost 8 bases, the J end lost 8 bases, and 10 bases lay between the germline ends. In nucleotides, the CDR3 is TGTGCCAGCGGGTACCCCAAGCCCCAGCATTTT. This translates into CASGYPKPQHF.

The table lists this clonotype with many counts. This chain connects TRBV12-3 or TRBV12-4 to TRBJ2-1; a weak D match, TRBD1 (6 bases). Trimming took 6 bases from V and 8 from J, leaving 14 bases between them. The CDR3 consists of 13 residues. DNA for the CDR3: TGTGCCAGCAGCACAGGGATTATCTATGAGCAGTTCTTC. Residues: CASSTGIIYEQFF.

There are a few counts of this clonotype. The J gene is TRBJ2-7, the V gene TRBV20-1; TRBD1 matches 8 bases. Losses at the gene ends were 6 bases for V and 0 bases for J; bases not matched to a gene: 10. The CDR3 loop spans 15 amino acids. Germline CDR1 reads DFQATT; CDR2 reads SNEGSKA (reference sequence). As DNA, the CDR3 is TGCAGTGCCCAGGGGGCTGGGGTCAGCTCCTACGAGCAGTACTTC. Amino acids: CSAQGAGVSSYEQYF.

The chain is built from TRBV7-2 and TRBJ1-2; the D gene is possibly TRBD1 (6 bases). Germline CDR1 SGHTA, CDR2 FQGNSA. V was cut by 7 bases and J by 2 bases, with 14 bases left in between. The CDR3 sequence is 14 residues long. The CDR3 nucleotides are TGTGCCAGCACCTCAGGGGATATAAACTATGGCTACACCTTC. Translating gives CASTSGDINYGYTF.

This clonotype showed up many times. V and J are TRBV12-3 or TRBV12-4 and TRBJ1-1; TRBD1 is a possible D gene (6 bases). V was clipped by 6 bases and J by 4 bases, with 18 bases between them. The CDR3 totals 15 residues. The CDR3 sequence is CASSPRGPRSTEAFF. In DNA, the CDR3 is TGTGCCAGCAGCCCCAGGGGCCCGCGGAGCACTGAAGCTTTCTTT.

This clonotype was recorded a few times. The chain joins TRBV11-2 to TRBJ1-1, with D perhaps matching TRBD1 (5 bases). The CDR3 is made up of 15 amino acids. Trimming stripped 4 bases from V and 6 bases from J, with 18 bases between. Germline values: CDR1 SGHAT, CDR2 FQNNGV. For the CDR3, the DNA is TGTGCCAGCAGCTCCTTAAGGGGTACTACTGCTGAAGCTTTCTTT. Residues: CASSSLRGTTAEAFF.

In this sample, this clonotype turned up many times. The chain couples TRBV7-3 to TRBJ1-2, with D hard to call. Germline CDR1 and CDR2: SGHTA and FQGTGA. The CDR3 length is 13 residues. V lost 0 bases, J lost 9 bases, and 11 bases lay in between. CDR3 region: CASSLTSDYSYTF. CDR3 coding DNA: TGTGCCAGCAGCTTAACGTCGGATTATAGCTACACCTTC.

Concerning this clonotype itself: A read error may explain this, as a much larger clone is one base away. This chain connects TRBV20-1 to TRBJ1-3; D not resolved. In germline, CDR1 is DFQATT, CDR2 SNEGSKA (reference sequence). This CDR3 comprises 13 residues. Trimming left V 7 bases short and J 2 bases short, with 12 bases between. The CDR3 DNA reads TGCAGTGTCTGGTGCGCCCCTGGAAACACCATATATTTT. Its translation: CSVWCAPGNTIYF.

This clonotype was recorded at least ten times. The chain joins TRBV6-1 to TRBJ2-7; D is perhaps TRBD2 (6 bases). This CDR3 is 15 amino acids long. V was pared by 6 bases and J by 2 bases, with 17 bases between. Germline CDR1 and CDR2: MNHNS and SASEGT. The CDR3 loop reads CASRDYGLVPYEQYF. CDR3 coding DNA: TGTGCCAGCAGGGACTACGGACTGGTTCCCTACGAGCAGTACTTC.

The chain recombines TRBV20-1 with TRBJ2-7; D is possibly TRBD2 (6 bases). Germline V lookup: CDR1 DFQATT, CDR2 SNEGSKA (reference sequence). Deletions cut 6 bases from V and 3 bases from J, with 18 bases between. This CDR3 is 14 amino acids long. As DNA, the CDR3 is TGCAGTGCCCCGACCGGCGGGGTAGACTACGAGCAGTACTTC. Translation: CSAPTGGVDYEQYF.